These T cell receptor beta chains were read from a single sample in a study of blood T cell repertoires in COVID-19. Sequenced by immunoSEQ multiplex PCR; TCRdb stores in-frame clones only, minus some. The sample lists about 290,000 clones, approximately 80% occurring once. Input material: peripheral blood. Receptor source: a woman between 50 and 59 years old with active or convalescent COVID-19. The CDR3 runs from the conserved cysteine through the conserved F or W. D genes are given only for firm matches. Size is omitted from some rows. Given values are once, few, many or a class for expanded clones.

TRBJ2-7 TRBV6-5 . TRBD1 CASRRTGRSYEQYF TGTGCCAGCAGAAGGACAGGTAGATCCTACGAGCAGTACTTC
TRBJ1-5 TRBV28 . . CASSFASASNQPQHF TGTGCCAGCAGTTTCGCATCAGCGAGCAATCAGCCCCAGCATTTT
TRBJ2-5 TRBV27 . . CVSSLFQTGETQYF TGTGTCAGCAGTTTATTTCAGACAGGAGAGACCCAGTACTTC
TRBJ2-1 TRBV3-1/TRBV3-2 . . CASSQVVGWSSYNEQFF TGTGCCAGCAGCCAAGTCGTAGGCTGGAGCTCCTACAATGAGCAGTTCTTC
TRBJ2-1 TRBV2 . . CASSEARDLQQFF TGTGCCAGCAGTGAAGCGCGTGATCTTCAGCAGTTCTTC
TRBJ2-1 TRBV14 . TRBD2 CASSPLPGLAGGRLYNEQFF TGTGCCAGCAGCCCACTCCCGGGACTAGCGGGAGGGAGACTCTACAATGAGCAGTTCTTC
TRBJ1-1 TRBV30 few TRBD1 CAWRHPLRQGRNTEAFF TGTGCCTGGAGACACCCCCTCCGACAGGGGCGGAACACTGAAGCTTTCTTT
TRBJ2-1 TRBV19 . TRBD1 CASRDRGLNEQFF TGTGCCAGCCGGGACAGGGGGCTGAATGAGCAGTTCTTC
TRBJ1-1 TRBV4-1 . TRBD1 CASSQDTGEITEAFF TGCGCCAGCAGCCAAGATACAGGGGAAATCACTGAAGCTTTCTTT
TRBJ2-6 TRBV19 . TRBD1 CASRWTGWSSGANVLTF TGTGCCAGCCGTTGGACAGGGTGGTCCTCTGGGGCCAACGTCCTGACTTTC
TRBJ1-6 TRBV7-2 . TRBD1 CASSSIGGADSPLHF TGTGCCAGCAGCTCAATAGGGGGCGCGGATTCACCCCTCCACTTT
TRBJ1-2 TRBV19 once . CASGAGEGYTF TGTGCCAGCGGGGCAGGGGAGGGCTACACCTTC
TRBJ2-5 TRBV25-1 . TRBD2 CASSGGLAFGTQYF TGTGCCAGCAGTGGGGGACTAGCATTTGGGACCCAGTACTTC
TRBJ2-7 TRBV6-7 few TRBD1 CASSPTGTESYEQYF TGTGCCAGCAGTCCTACCGGGACAGAATCCTACGAGCAGTACTTC
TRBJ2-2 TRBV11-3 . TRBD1 CASSLASRGRVGELFF TGTGCCAGCAGCCTCGCGAGCAGGGGGCGCGTCGGGGAGCTGTTTTTT
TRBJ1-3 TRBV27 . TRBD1 CASSQTGASGNTIYF TGTGCCAGCAGCCAGACAGGGGCGTCTGGAAACACCATATATTTT
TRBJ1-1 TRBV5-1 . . CASSLASNSVGGTEAFF TGCGCCAGCAGCTTGGCCTCGAACTCAGTCGGAGGCACTGAAGCTTTCTTT
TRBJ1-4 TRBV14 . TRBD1 CASSQDLIWGDSGNEKLFF TGTGCCAGCAGCCAAGATCTTATATGGGGGGACAGCGGTAATGAAAAACTGTTTTTT
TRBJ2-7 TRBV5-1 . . CASSLRGRGYRAYEQYF TGCGCCAGCAGCTTGAGGGGAAGGGGCTACCGAGCCTACGAGCAGTACTTC
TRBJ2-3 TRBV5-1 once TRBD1 CASSLPGTVQSDTQYF TGCGCCAGCAGCTTGCCCGGGACAGTTCAATCAGATACGCAGTATTTT
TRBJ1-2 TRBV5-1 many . CASNRGDLNYGYTF TGCGCCAGCAACCGAGGTGACCTTAACTATGGCTACACCTTC
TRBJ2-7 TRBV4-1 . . CASSRQQGGSPEQYF TGCGCCAGCAGCCGCCAGCAGGGAGGAAGCCCCGAGCAGTACTTC
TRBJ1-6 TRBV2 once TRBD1 CASMDRFYNSPLHF TGTGCCAGTATGGACAGGTTTTATAATTCACCCCTCCACTTT
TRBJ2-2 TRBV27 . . CASSLRVFSSGGELFF TGTGCCAGCAGTTTGAGGGTTTTCTCCTCGGGCGGGGAGCTGTTTTTT
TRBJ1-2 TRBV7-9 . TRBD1 CASSPMWDRGYYGYTF TGTGCCAGCAGCCCCATGTGGGACAGGGGGTACTATGGCTACACCTTC
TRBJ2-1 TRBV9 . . CASSEHISYNEQFF TGTGCCAGCAGCGAACATATATCCTACAATGAGCAGTTCTTC
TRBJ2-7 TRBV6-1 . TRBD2 CASSEGGGSYEQYF TGTGCCAGCAGTGAAGGCGGGGGCTCCTACGAGCAGTACTTC
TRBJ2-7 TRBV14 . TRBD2 CASSQAWAGAGEQYF TGTGCCAGCAGCCAAGCCTGGGCGGGAGCAGGGGAGCAGTACTTC
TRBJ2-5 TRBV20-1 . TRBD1 CSASRQGQYF TGCAGTGCTAGTAGACAGGGCCAGTACTTC
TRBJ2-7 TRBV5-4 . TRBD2 CASSIGTSGGNYEQYF TGTGCCAGCAGCATCGGGACTAGCGGGGGGAACTACGAGCAGTACTTC
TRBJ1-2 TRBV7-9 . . CASSLISRGNYGYTF TGTGCCAGCAGCTTAATCTCGAGAGGGAACTATGGCTACACCTTC
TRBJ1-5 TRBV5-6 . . CASSTSPPAGNQPQHF TGTGCCAGCAGCACCTCCCCCCCGGCGGGCAATCAGCCCCAGCATTTT
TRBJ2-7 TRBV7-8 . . CASSRRDTSYEQYF TGTGCCAGCAGCCGCCGGGACACGTCCTACGAGCAGTACTTC
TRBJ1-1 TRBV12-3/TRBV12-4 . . CASSLSGITEAFF TGTGCCAGCAGTTTGTCGGGGATCACTGAAGCTTTCTTT
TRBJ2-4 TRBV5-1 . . CASSLGLVAKNIQYF TGCGCCAGCAGCTTGGGTCTAGTAGCCAAAAACATTCAGTACTTC
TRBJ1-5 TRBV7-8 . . CASSPRDYSNQPQHF TGTGCCAGCAGCCCCCGGGATTATAGCAATCAGCCCCAGCATTTT